This T cell receptor beta chain appears in the sequencing data of a study of T cells after yellow fever vaccination. The authors made TCR cDNA by 5'RACE template switching, adding a universal primer site and UMIs. TCRdb called the 5' RACE reads again in MiXCR, with one record for every CDR3 protein. The sample contains about 340,000 distinct CDR3 sequences, about an eighth of which appear only once. This clonotype was picked up a small number of times. Its antigen is still unknown. One end of the junction does not line up with germline, which may come from a read error. Germline V gene lookup returns CDR1 LNHDA and CDR2 SQIVND (reference sequence). The CDR3 contains 13 residues. Overall study results and limits: Reappearance after the booster was seen for most primary-vaccination clones, at around 95% CD4 and 88% CD8.

The sample was CD4+ T cells sorted from PBMCs, taken 15 days after the yellow fever booster vaccination. J is TRBJ1-2 and V is TRBV19, with 9 bases identical to TRBD1. This TCR was recovered from a man between 18 and 35 years old who received the YFV17D yellow fever vaccine. The CDR3 bases are TGTGCCAGTAGTCCAACGGGGACAGGGCAAGGGGCCTTC. Translated, it gives CASSPTGTGQGAF.